This T cell receptor (beta chain) stems from a study of fetal regulatory T cell absence and autoimmunity. Sequenced by immunoSEQ multiplex PCR; TCRdb stores in-frame clones only, minus some. Counted here are 95,000 to 100,000 clones, approximately 79% occurring once; the ten biggest clones make up approximately 1.9%. Trimming took 4 bases from V and 5 from J; bases not matched to a gene: 13. Germline values: CDR1 SGDLS, CDR2 YYNGEE. This CDR3 has 17 amino acids. The sequence derives from a male donor with IPEX syndrome. The chain is built from TRBV9 and TRBJ2-1, with 9 nucleotides matching TRBD1. Sequenced material: pancreas tissue. CDR3 loop: CASSPPTGGRLDNEQFF. In DNA, the CDR3 is TGTGCCAGCAGCCCACCCACAGGGGGCCGCCTTGACAATGAGCAGTTCTTC. The full variable domain, its missing parts supplied by reference TRBV9 and TRBJ2-1, is DSGVTQTPKHLITATGQRVTLRCSPRSGDLSVYWYQQSLDQGLQFLIQYYNGEERAKGNILERFSAQQFPDLHSELNLSSLELGDSALYFCASSPPTGGRLDNEQFFGPGTRLTVL.